The clone carrying this TCR beta chain has just one count. This specimen belongs to a study of blood T cell repertoires in COVID-19. For the study at large: COVID-19 samples, acute and convalescent, were from the United States, Italy and Spain.

Profiling relied on immunoSEQ multiplex PCR, and the TCRdb table lists in-frame clones only, not all of them. The sample holds some 80,000 clones; 75% to 90% are singletons and the top ten take about 18%. This TCR derives from a human donor in a cohort sampled during active COVID-19. The specimen was peripheral blood.

The CDR3 spells CASSHRSPYEQYF. The CDR3 DNA sequence: TGTGCCAGCAGCCACCGGTCTCCCTACGAGCAGTACTTC. This chain uses TRBV27 with TRBJ2-7; D gene ambiguous. The CDR3 is 13 amino acids. CDR1 and CDR2 (germline): MNHEY, SMNVEV (reference sequence). V lost 6 bases and J 2 bases, leaving 11 bases between the germline ends.